The subject of this entry is one T cell receptor beta chain. With V trimmed by 3 bases and J by 4 bases, 4 bases remained unmatched. In germline, CDR1 is SQVTM, CDR2 ANQGSEA. The CDR3 extends over 13 amino acids. The sample comes from a study of blood T cells in healthy people across ages. Study-wide context: About one barcoded TCR beta cDNA was captured per two T cells.

Each sample had at least 6.5 million PBMCs isolated. Samples each had at least 5 micrograms of total RNA extracted. A second PCR of 7 to 11 cycles used a sample-barcoded 5' primer and a J-beta primer mix. Each TCR beta cDNA got a 12-nucleotide random molecular identifier. TCRdb reprocessed the 5' RACE reads with MiXCR, giving one entry per CDR3 protein. The table records hundreds of thousands of distinct CDR3 sequences, around 42% of them present only once. What was sequenced was blood. The rearrangement links TRBV29-1 to TRBJ1-1; 8 nucleotides agree with TRBD1. The clonotype comes from a man between 60 and 70 years old in good health. CDR3 DNA sequence: TGCAGCGTTGATCTACAGGGGGGCACTGAAGCTTTCTTT. Translating gives CSVDLQGGTEAFF.